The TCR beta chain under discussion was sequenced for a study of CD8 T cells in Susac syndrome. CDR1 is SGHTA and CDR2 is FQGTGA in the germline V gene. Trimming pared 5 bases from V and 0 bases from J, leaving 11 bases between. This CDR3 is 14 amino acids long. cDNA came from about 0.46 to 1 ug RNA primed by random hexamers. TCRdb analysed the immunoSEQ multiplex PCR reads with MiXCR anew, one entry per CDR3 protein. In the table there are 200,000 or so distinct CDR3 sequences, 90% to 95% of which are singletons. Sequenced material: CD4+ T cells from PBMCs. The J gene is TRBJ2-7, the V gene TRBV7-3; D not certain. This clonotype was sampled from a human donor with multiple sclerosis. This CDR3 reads CASSPTLNSYEQYF. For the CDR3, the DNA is TGTGCCAGCAGCCCTACACTGAACTCCTACGAGCAGTACTTC.